The clone carrying this T cell receptor beta chain was detected only a few times. Antigen: not known. Via MiXCR, TCRdb re-called the 5' RACE reads, giving one row per CDR3 protein. The sample holds about 160,000 distinct CDR3 sequences, 9.8% seen once. Germline V CDR1 and CDR2: SGDLS, YYNGEE. The CDR3 has 14 amino acids. Trimming shortened V by 0 bases and J by 4 bases, and 10 bases separated the two germline ends. These data are taken from a study of CD8 T cells in ankylosing spondylitis. Study-wide points: A motif of roughly 8 highly homologous TCR beta variants was seen as apparently characteristic of ankylosing spondylitis blood.

The sequenced sample consisted of blood, either unsorted or a sorted T cell fraction (not recorded which). The rearrangement joins TRBV9 to TRBJ1-1, with D perhaps matching TRBD1 (5 bases). The source of this sequence is a female donor with ankylosing spondylitis or in good health (not recorded which). The chain's CDR3 is CASSVAGGSTEAFF. CDR3 nucleotides: TGTGCCAGCAGCGTAGCCGGGGGGAGCACTGAAGCTTTCTTT.